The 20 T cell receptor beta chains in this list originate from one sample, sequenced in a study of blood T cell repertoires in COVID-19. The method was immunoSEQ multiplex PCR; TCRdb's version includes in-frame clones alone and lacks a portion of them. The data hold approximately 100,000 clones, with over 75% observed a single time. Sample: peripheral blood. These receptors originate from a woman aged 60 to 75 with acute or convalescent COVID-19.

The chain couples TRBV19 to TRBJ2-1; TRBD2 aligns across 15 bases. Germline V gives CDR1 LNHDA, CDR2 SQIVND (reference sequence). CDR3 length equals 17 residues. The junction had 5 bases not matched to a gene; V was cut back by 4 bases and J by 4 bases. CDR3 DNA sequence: TGTGCCAGTAGTACCCGGACTAGCGGGAGGGAATACAATGAGCAGTTCTTC. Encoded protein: CASSTRTSGREYNEQFF.

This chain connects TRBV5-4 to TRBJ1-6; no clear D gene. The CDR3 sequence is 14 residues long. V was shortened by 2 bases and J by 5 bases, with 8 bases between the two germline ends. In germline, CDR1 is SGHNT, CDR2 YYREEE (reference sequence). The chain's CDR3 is CASSFRGNNSPLHF. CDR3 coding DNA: TGTGCCAGCAGCTTCCGAGGGAATAATTCACCCCTCCACTTT.

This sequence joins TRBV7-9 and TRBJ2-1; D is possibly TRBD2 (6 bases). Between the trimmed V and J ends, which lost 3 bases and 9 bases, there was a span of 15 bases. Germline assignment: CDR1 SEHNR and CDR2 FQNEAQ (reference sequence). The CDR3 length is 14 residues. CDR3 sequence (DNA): TGTGCCAGCAGCTTGGCCGGGAGAGGAAGTGAGCAGTTCTTC. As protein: CASSLAGRGSEQFF.

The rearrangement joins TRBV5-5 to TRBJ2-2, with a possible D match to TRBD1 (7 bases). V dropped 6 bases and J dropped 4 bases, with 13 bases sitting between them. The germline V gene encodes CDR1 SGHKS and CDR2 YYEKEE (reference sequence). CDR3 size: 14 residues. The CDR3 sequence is CASTAGQITGELFF. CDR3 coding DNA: TGTGCCAGCACCGCGGGACAGATCACCGGGGAGCTGTTTTTT.

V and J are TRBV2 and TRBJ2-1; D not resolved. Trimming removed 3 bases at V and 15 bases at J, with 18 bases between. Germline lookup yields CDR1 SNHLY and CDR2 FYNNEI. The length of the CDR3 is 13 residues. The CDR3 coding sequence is TGTGCCAGCAGTGATCGGGTCCGCAGCAGTCGGTTCTTC. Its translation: CASSDRVRSSRFF.

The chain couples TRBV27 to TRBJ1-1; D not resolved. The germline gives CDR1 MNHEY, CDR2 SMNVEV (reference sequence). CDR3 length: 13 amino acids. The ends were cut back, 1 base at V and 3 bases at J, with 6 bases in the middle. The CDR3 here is CASSLFPHTEAFF. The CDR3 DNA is TGTGCCAGCAGTTTATTTCCTCACACTGAAGCTTTCTTT.

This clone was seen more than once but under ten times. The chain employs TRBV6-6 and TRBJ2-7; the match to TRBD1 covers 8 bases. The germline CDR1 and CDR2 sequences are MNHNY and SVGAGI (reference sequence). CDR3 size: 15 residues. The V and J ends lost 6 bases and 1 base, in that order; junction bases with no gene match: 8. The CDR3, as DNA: TGTGCCAGCAGACAGGGGGTAGGGGCTTCCTACGAGCAGTACTTC. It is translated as CASRQGVGASYEQYF.

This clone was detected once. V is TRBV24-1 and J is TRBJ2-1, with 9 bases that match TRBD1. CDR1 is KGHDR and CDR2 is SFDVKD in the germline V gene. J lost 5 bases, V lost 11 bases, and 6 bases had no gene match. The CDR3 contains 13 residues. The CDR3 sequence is CAIMDRGNNEQFF. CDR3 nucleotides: TGTGCCATTATGGACAGGGGAAACAATGAGCAGTTCTTC.

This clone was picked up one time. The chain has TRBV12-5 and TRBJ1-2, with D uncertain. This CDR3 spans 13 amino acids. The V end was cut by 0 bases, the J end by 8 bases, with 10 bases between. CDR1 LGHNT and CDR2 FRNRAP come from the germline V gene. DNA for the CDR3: TGTGCTAGTGGTTTGGTAGGAGGTTCCGGCTACACCTTC. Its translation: CASGLVGGSGYTF.

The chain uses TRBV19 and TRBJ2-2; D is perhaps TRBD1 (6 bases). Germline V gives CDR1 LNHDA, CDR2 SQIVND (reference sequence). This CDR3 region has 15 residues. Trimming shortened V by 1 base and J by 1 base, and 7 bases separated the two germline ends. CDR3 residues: CASSIARGNTGELFF. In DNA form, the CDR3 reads TGTGCCAGTAGTATAGCCAGGGGGAACACCGGGGAGCTGTTTTTT.

The CDR3 nucleotides are TGTGCCAGCAGTTGGGGACAGCTAGCAAGCGAAGCTTTCTTT. This gives the protein CASSWGQLASEAFF. The gene calls are TRBV5-4 and TRBJ1-1; TRBD1 matches at 7 bases. This CDR3 spans 14 amino acids. V shed 5 bases, J shed 8 bases, and the junction held 12 bases outside the gene matches. Germline-derived CDR1 and CDR2 are SGHNT and YYREEE (reference sequence).

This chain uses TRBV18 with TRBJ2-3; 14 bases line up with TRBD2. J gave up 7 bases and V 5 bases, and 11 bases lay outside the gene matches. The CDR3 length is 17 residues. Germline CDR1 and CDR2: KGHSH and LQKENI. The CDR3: CASSKQIGTSGSYTQYF. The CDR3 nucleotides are TGTGCCAGCTCAAAACAGATCGGGACTAGCGGGAGTTATACGCAGTATTTT.

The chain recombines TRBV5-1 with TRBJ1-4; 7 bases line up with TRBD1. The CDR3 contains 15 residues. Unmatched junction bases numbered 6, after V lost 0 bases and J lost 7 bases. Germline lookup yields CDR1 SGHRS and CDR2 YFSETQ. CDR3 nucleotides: TGCGCCAGCAGCTTGGCAGGGGGGCGTATTGAAAAACTGTTTTTT. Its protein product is CASSLAGGRIEKLFF.

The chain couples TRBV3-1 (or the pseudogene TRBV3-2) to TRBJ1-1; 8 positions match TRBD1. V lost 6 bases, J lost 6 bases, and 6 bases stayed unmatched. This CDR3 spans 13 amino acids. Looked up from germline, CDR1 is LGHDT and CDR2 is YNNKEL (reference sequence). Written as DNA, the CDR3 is TGTGCCAGCAGTTACGGACAGGGCGCTGAAGCTTTCTTT. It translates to CASSYGQGAEAFF.

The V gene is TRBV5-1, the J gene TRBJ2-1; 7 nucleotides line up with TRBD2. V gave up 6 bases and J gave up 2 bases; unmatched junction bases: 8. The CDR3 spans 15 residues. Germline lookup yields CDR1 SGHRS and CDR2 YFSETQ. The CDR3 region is CASTSTGTTYNEQFF. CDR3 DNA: TGCGCCAGCACCTCGACCGGGACTACCTACAATGAGCAGTTCTTC. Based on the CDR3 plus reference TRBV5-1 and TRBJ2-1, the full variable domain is KAGVTQTPRYLIKTRGQQVTLSCSPISGHRSVSWYQQTPGQGLQFLFEYFSETQRNKGNFPGRFSGRQFSNSRSEMNVSTLELGDSALYLCASTSTGTTYNEQFFGPGTRLTVL.

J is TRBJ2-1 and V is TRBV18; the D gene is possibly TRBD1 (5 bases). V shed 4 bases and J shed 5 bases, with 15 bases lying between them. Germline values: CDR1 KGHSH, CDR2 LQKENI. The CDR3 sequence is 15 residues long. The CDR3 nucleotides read TGTGCCAGCTCACTAGCTTTTGGGGCGGACAATGAGCAGTTCTTC. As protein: CASSLAFGADNEQFF. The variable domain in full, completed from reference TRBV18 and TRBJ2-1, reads NAGVMQNPRHLVRRRGQEARLRCSPMKGHSHVYWYRQLPEEGLKFMVYLQKENIIDESGMPKERFSAEFPKEGPSILRIQQVVRGDSAAYFCASSLAFGADNEQFFGPGTRLTVL.

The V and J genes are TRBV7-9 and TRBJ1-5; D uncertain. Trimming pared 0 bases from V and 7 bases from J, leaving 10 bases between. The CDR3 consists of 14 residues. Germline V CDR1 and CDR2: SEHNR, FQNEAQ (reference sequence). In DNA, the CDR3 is TGTGCCAGCAGCTTAGCCGGGAACGAGCAGCCCCAGCATTTT. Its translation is CASSLAGNEQPQHF. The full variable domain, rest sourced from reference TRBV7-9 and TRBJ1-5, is DTGVSQNPRHKITKRGQNVTFRCDPISEHNRLYWYRQTLGQGPEFLTYFQNEAQLEKSRLLSDRFSAERPKGSFSTLEIQRTEQGDSAMYLCASSLAGNEQPQHFGDGTRLSIL.

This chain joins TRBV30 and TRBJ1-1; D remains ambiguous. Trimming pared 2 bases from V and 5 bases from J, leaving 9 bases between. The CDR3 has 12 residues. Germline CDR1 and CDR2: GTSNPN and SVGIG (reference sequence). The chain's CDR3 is CAWSYLVTEAFF. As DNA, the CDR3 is TGTGCCTGGAGTTATCTTGTAACTGAAGCTTTCTTT.

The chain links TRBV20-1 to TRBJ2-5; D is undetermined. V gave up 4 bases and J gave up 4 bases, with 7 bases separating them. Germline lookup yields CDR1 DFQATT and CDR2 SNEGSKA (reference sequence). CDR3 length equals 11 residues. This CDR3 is CSAKRGETQYF. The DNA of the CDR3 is TGCAGTGCTAAACGAGGAGAGACCCAGTACTTC.

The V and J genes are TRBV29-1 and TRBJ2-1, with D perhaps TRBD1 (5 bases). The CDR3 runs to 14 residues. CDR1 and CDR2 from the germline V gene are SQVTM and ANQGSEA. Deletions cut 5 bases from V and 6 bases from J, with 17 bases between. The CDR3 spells CSVSGQRTINEQFF. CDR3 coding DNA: TGCAGCGTTTCAGGGCAGAGAACCATCAATGAGCAGTTCTTC.